This TCR beta chain came from a study of blood T cell repertoires in COVID-19. TCRdb's table, derived via immunoSEQ multiplex PCR, lists solely in-frame clones and lacks some. The sample has fewer than 300,000 clones, approximately 91% seen once. V lost 1 base, J lost 5 bases, and 17 bases lay in between. The CDR3 is made up of 16 amino acids. The V gene's germline CDR1 is LGHNA and CDR2 YNFKEQ. In its sample, this clone was seen a few times. The V gene is TRBV4-2, the J gene TRBJ1-2, with D unresolved. The TCR sequence derives from a woman in her twenties or thirties with COVID-19, enrolled during active disease. Sequenced material: peripheral blood. CDR3 sequence reads: CASSQVPRSPRYGYTF. The CDR3 bases are TGTGCCAGCAGCCAAGTTCCCCGGTCCCCTAGGTATGGCTACACCTTC.